Given below is one TCR beta chain in context. RNA was isolated and reverse transcribed to cDNA, the sequencing template. Libraries were prepared by immunoSEQ multiplex PCR; TCRdb keeps only in-frame clonotypes and omits some of them. The sample lists 90,000 or so clones, around 40% occurring once. Documented treatment: oral pan-JAK inhibitor, 5-10 mg twice daily. These data originate in a study of CD8+ T cells in alopecia areata. The wider study: Tofacitinib ran 6 to 18 months, followed by 6 months off drug. Affected scalp percentage determined the severity score of treated patients.

Germline CDR1 is ENHRY and CDR2 is SYGVKD. Between the trimmed V and J ends, which lost 2 bases and 5 bases, there was a span of 10 bases. The CDR3 runs 13 residues. The chain combines TRBV10-3 with TRBJ2-7, with a weak D call TRBD1 (6 bases). The source was CD8+ T cells sorted from blood, collected at week 24, from a patient treated with tofacitinib. This sequence originates from a human donor with alopecia areata. CDR3 DNA sequence: TGTGCCATCAGTGAGGGGACACGCGACGAGCAGTACTTC. Amino acid sequence: CAISEGTRDEQYF.